The clone carrying this T cell receptor beta chain was counted once. Its matching antigen is unknown. Assay used: immunoSEQ multiplex PCR; TCRdb lists only in-frame clones, some missing. This table has roughly 200,000 clones, roughly 73% appearing once. The source of the sample is a study of cytotoxic CD8 clonotypes in ibrutinib-treated CLL. Study-wide background: 25 or so partial and 2 complete responses; at median roughly 67 months, about 14 remitted, roughly 12 progressed.

CDR1 SGHRS and CDR2 YFSETQ come from the germline V gene. The CDR3 is 13 amino acids. V was clipped by 6 bases and J by 3 bases, with 9 bases between them. Regarding the study as a whole: Sampling times (in sustained-remission versus progressing patients) were not the same.

V usage is TRBV5-1 and J usage is TRBJ2-2; D might be TRBD1 (5 bases). The sequencing used PBMCs, collected after 12 months of ibrutinib treatment. The clonotype was recovered from a human donor with chronic lymphocytic leukemia. The CDR3 region has the DNA TGCGCCAGCACCTCACAGGACACCGGGGAGCTGTTTTTT. Protein sequence: CASTSQDTGELFF.